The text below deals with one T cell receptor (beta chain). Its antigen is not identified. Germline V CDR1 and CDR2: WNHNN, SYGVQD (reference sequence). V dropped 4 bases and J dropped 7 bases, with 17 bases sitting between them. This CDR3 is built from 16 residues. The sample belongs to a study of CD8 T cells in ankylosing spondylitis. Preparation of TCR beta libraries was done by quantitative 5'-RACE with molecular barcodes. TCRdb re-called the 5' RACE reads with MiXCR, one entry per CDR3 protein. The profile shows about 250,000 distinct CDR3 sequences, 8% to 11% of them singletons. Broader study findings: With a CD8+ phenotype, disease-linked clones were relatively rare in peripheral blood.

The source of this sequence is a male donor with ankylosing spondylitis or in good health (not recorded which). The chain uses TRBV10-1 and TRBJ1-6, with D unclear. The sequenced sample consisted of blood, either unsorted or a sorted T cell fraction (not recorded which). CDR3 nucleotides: TGCGCCAGCAGTGCGTTCGGGGAAGGTGGGAATTCACCCCTCCACTTT. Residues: CASSAFGEGGNSPLHF.